What follows are 23 T cell receptor beta chains derived from one specimen sequenced in a study of cytomegalovirus exposure and HLA in healthy donors. The PCR made use of 60 Vbeta and 13 Jbeta primers. Profiling relied on immunoSEQ multiplex PCR, and the TCRdb table lists in-frame clones only, not all of them. The repertoire holds some 120,000 clones, with around 84% as singletons. Sequencing was done on a sample of PBMCs. The receptor set was obtained from a woman in her 40s in good health and CMV-seronegative.

The genes are TRBV6-6 and TRBJ1-1; no reliable D call. CDR3 length equals 14 residues. Trimming took off 2 bases at V and 2 bases at J, with 9 bases between the two ends. CDR1 is MNHNY, CDR2 SVGAGI, per germline (reference sequence). Written as DNA, the CDR3 is TGTGCCAGCAGTTACGGGCCCATAAACACTGAAGCTTTCTTT. It codes for CASSYGPINTEAFF.

The chain links TRBV7-8 to TRBJ1-1, with D perhaps matching TRBD1 (5 bases). The V and J ends lost 3 bases and 1 base respectively, with 9 bases between them. This CDR3 has 14 residues. Germline V gene sequence: CDR1 SGHVS, CDR2 FQNEAQ. As DNA, the CDR3 is TGTGCCAGCAGCTTTCAGGGCGGGAACACTGAAGCTTTCTTT. This gives the protein CASSFQGGNTEAFF.

The chain has TRBV18 and TRBJ2-7, with a tentative D call TRBD1 (6 bases). The CDR3 is 18 amino acids. Trimming cost V 0 bases and J 6 bases, with 24 bases left between them. Germline-derived CDR1 and CDR2 are KGHSH and LQKENI. The DNA for the CDR3 is TGTGCCAGCTCACCACCGTTTTATTGGCGACAGGACGTCGGCGAGCAGTACTTC. Its protein product is CASSPPFYWRQDVGEQYF. The full variable domain, its missing parts supplied by reference TRBV18 and TRBJ2-7, is NAGVMQNPRHLVRRRGQEARLRCSPMKGHSHVYWYRQLPEEGLKFMVYLQKENIIDESGMPKERFSAEFPKEGPSILRIQQVVRGDSAAYFCASSPPFYWRQDVGEQYFGPGTRLTVT.

This chain links TRBV7-9 with TRBJ2-3, with TRBD2 matching over 14 bases. This CDR3 region has 18 residues. The V gene end was trimmed by 5 bases and the J gene end by 8 bases; junction bases not matched to a gene: 15. Germline V gene lookup returns CDR1 SEHNR and CDR2 FQNEAQ (reference sequence). The CDR3 coding sequence is TGTGCCAGCAGCCGTACGCGGACTAGCGGGAGGTCCTTTGGTACGCAGTATTTT. Its translation is CASSRTRTSGRSFGTQYF.

V is TRBV28 and J is TRBJ2-5; TRBD2 aligns across 8 bases. Near its end, the DNA agrees better with TRBJ2-7, so the J call may be wrong. CDR3 size: 12 residues. Germline V gene data show CDR1 as MDHEN and CDR2 as SYDVKM. In DNA form, the CDR3 reads TGTGCCACTGGACTAGCCCGTTACGAGCAGTACTTC. Translated, it gives CATGLARYEQYF.

The chain combines TRBV7-9 with TRBJ1-3, with D perhaps TRBD1 (5 bases). CDR1 is SEHNR and CDR2 is FQNEAQ in the germline V gene (reference sequence). The ends were cut back, 8 bases at V and 0 bases at J, with 17 bases in the middle. This CDR3 contains 16 residues. DNA for the CDR3: TGTGCCAGCGGCCGTAGGGGAACGGGCTCTGGAAACACCATATATTTT. Amino acids: CASGRRGTGSGNTIYF.

The V call is TRBV5-1, the J call TRBJ2-5, with TRBD2 as a possible D gene (5 bases). Germline values: CDR1 SGHRS, CDR2 YFSETQ. V gave up 4 bases and J gave up 5 bases, with 15 bases separating them. There are 14 residues in the CDR3. The CDR3 protein is CASSRHGGRETQYF. The CDR3 DNA reads TGCGCCAGCAGCCGCCACGGAGGTCGGGAGACCCAGTACTTC.

The chain recombines TRBV28 with TRBJ2-1; 10 positions match TRBD1. CDR1 and CDR2 (germline): MDHEN, SYDVKM. The CDR3 has 14 residues. V was clipped by 6 bases and J by 8 bases; unmatched bases: 7. CDR3 residues: CASRTGTGAHEQFF. DNA for the CDR3: TGTGCCAGCAGAACCGGGACAGGGGCGCATGAGCAGTTCTTC. The variable domain in full, with the rest retrieved from reference TRBV28 and TRBJ2-1, is DVKVTQSSRYLVKRTGEKVFLECVQDMDHENMFWYRQDPGLGLRLIYFSYDVKMKEKGDIPEGYSVSREKKERFSLILESASTNQTSMYLCASRTGTGAHEQFFGPGTRLTVL.

The chain has TRBV13 and TRBJ2-5; TRBD1 aligns across 7 bases. The germline V gene has CDR1 PRHDT and CDR2 FYEKMQ (reference sequence). This CDR3 is 13 amino acids long. V was clipped by 7 bases and J by 4 bases; unmatched bases: 6. The CDR3 loop is CASKQGVRETQYF. Written as DNA, the CDR3 is TGTGCCAGCAAGCAGGGGGTCCGAGAGACCCAGTACTTC.

This clone was counted a single time. The chain couples TRBV13 to TRBJ2-1, with a weak D call TRBD2 (5 bases). The CDR3 is 14 amino acids. Germline V lookup: CDR1 PRHDT, CDR2 FYEKMQ (reference sequence). The V end was cut by 6 bases, the J end by 9 bases, with 18 bases between. CDR3 amino acids: CASRPLILGSEQFF. DNA of the CDR3: TGTGCCAGCAGACCACTTATACTAGGGAGTGAGCAGTTCTTC.

Remarks on this clone: Additional DNA sequences in this sample encode the identical CDR3. The V and J genes are TRBV28 and TRBJ2-5, with 7 bases fitting TRBD2. V lost 5 bases and J lost 5; bases outside the gene matches: 5. The germline V gene encodes CDR1 MDHEN and CDR2 SYDVKM. This CDR3 spans 13 amino acids. For the CDR3, the DNA is TGTGCCAGCAGTCTGGGGGGGAGGGAGACCCAGTACTTC. It codes for CASSLGGRETQYF.

The V and J genes are TRBV4-3 and TRBJ2-1; D unclear. Germline CDR1 is LGHNA and CDR2 is YSLEER. This CDR3 region has 12 residues. The ends were cut back, 0 bases at V and 14 bases at J, with 11 bases in the middle. This chain's CDR3 is CASSQDWLLEFF. The CDR3 DNA sequence: TGCGCCAGCAGCCAAGATTGGCTGCTTGAGTTCTTC.

This clone is a singleton in its sample. CDR3 residues: CASSSVTGVHFGKLFF. In DNA, the CDR3 is TGTGCCAGCAGCTCCGTGACAGGAGTTCATTTTGGAAAACTGTTTTTT. The rearrangement uses TRBV5-6 and TRBJ1-4; a possible D gene is TRBD1 (6 bases). The germline V gene encodes CDR1 SGHDT and CDR2 YYEEEE. V gave up 3 bases and J gave up 10 bases, with 22 bases separating them. This CDR3 is built from 16 residues.

V and J are TRBV15 and TRBJ1-5; D is possibly TRBD1 (6 bases). The germline V gene has CDR1 LNHNV and CDR2 YYDKDF (reference sequence). Trimming left V 3 bases short and J 4 bases short, with 10 bases between. The length of the CDR3 is 14 residues. The CDR3 region has the DNA TGTGCCACCAGCAGGACAGGACGGAATCAGCCCCAGCATTTT. Translation: CATSRTGRNQPQHF.

The V call is TRBV6-6, the J call TRBJ1-1, with 11 bases that match TRBD1. The germline CDR1 and CDR2 sequences are MNHNY and SVGAGI (reference sequence). Germline trimming cut 2 bases from V and 1 base from J; bases unmatched to any gene: 0. CDR3 size: 15 residues. The CDR3 DNA is TGTGCCAGCAGTTACGGGACAGGGGGGAACACTGAAGCTTTCTTT. This sequence encodes CASSYGTGGNTEAFF.

V gene TRBV6-4 combines with J gene TRBJ2-2; the match to TRBD1 covers 7 bases. With 5 bases clipped from V and 1 base from J, the junction kept 1 base outside the gene matches. This CDR3 region has 14 residues. Germline V gene sequence: CDR1 MRHNA, CDR2 SNTAGT. The CDR3 bases are TGTGCCAGCAGTAGGACAGGGAACACCGGGGAGCTGTTTTTT. This translates into CASSRTGNTGELFF.

This sequence joins TRBV6-1 and TRBJ2-7; 7 nucleotides line up with TRBD2. CDR1 is MNHNS and CDR2 is SASEGT in the germline V gene. This CDR3 comprises 12 residues. The CDR3 coding sequence is TGTGCATTTTCGGGGGGTCCCCGCGAGCAGTACTTC. It specifies CAFSGGPREQYF.

The rearrangement uses TRBV5-1 and TRBJ1-1; the D is unclear. With 4 bases removed from V and 1 base from J, the gap between germline ends came to 14 bases. The germline gives CDR1 SGHRS, CDR2 YFSETQ. The CDR3 loop spans 15 amino acids. The CDR3 is CASSPVRITNTEAFF. The CDR3 DNA reads TGCGCCAGCAGCCCGGTGCGGATTACGAACACTGAAGCTTTCTTT.

The V call is TRBV28, the J call TRBJ1-1; D is perhaps TRBD1 (6 bases). CDR1 and CDR2 from the germline V gene are MDHEN and SYDVKM. This CDR3 has 14 amino acids. Trimming removed 5 bases from V and 3 bases from J, with 13 bases in between. The CDR3 nucleotides read TGTGCCAGCAGTCCTACAGGGTCGTACACTGAAGCTTTCTTT. This encodes CASSPTGSYTEAFF.

The chain has TRBV5-1 and TRBJ2-4, with D perhaps matching TRBD2 (6 bases). Germline V gives CDR1 SGHRS, CDR2 YFSETQ. Trimming removed 2 bases from V and 5 bases from J, with 17 bases in between. This CDR3 comprises 16 residues. The CDR3 protein is CASSLGTGGTQNIQYF. In DNA form, the CDR3 reads TGCGCCAGCAGCTTAGGGACTGGAGGGACCCAAAACATTCAGTACTTC.

The CDR3 nucleotides are TGTGCCAGCAGTTTATCCACAGGGGAAACTGGCTACACCTTC. Translation gives CASSLSTGETGYTF. This chain links TRBV28 with TRBJ1-2, with 7 bases fitting TRBD1. The CDR3 has 14 amino acids. J was trimmed by 7 bases and V by 1 base; bases with no gene match: 6. The germline V gene has CDR1 MDHEN and CDR2 SYDVKM.

This sequence joins TRBV28 and TRBJ1-6; D unresolved. In germline, CDR1 is MDHEN, CDR2 SYDVKM. Trimming left V 3 bases short and J 5 bases short, with 2 bases between. The CDR3 runs 12 residues. As DNA, the CDR3 is TGTGCCAGCAGTTTCGATAATTCACCCCTCCACTTT. Its translation is CASSFDNSPLHF.

The rearrangement uses TRBV4-2 and TRBJ2-3; 7 bases match TRBD2. CDR3 length: 16 residues. Trimming at V came to 1 base and at J to 2 bases, leaving 6 bases not matched to a gene. Germline CDR1 and CDR2: LGHNA and YNFKEQ. CDR3 loop: CASSQGPSGLTDTQYF. CDR3 nucleotide sequence: TGTGCCAGCAGCCAAGGCCCTAGCGGCCTCACAGATACGCAGTATTTT.